The next 6 T cell receptor beta chains were all read from a single sample in a study of blood T cell repertoires in COVID-19. Repertoires were generated with immunoSEQ multiplex PCR, while TCRdb's copy carries only in-frame clones and drops some. The table lists over 300,000 clones, roughly nine tenths of them singletons. Sequencing input: peripheral blood. The receptor set was obtained from a middle-aged man with acute or convalescent COVID-19.

This chain uses TRBV4-1 with TRBJ2-3; 7 bases map to TRBD1. This CDR3 has 15 amino acids. Germline lookup yields CDR1 MGHRA and CDR2 YSYEKL. V shed 4 bases, J shed 4 bases, and the junction held 8 bases outside the gene matches. CDR3 protein: CASSRDRGRADTQYF. CDR3 sequence (DNA): TGCGCCAGCAGCCGCGATAGGGGGCGAGCAGATACGCAGTATTTT.

This sequence joins TRBV10-3 and TRBJ1-1; 8 bases are a match to TRBD1. J was trimmed by 6 bases and V by 4 bases; bases with no gene match: 1. In germline, CDR1 is ENHRY, CDR2 SYGVKD. The CDR3 is 12 residues long. In DNA, the CDR3 is TGTGCCATCAGTGGGGGACAGGCTGAAGCTTTCTTT. It yields the protein CAISGGQAEAFF.

CDR3 nucleotide sequence: TGTGCCAGCTCACCCAACAGGGGGTCCAATGAAAAACTGTTTTTT. It is translated as CASSPNRGSNEKLFF. This chain uses TRBV18 with TRBJ1-4, with 8 bases lining up with TRBD1. The V gene end was trimmed by 3 bases and the J gene end by 5 bases; junction bases not matched to a gene: 5. This CDR3 is 15 amino acids long. CDR1 is KGHSH and CDR2 is LQKENI in the germline V gene.

J is TRBJ2-1 and V is TRBV7-3; 7 nucleotides match TRBD1. After removal of 6 bases from V and 2 bases from J, the junction contained 7 bases not matched to a gene. The CDR3 is 15 amino acids. Germline CDR1 and CDR2: SGHTA and FQGTGA. In nucleotides, the CDR3 is TGTGCCAGCAGTCGGCCGGGACAGCCCTACAATGAGCAGTTCTTC. It yields the protein CASSRPGQPYNEQFF.

Here the CDR3 DNA reads TGTGCCAGCAGTTACCAGCGGCTTAACACTGAAGCTTTCTTT. Residues: CASSYQRLNTEAFF. The rearrangement uses TRBV2 and TRBJ1-1, with D unresolved. Trimming cost V 5 bases and J 2 bases, with 12 bases left between them. Germline V gene data show CDR1 as SNHLY and CDR2 as FYNNEI. The CDR3 has 14 residues.

The chain couples TRBV19 to TRBJ2-3, with TRBD1 matching 8 bases. Germline-derived CDR1 and CDR2 are LNHDA and SQIVND (reference sequence). Germline trimming cut 4 bases from V and 4 bases from J; bases unmatched to any gene: 4. The CDR3 runs 14 residues. Here the CDR3 reads CASSTQQGADTQYF. CDR3 bases: TGTGCCAGTAGTACCCAACAGGGGGCAGATACGCAGTATTTT. Based on the CDR3 plus reference TRBV19 and TRBJ2-3, the full variable domain is DGGITQSPKYLFRKEGQNVTLSCEQNLNHDAMYWYRQDPGQGLRLIYYSQIVNDFQKGDIAEGYSVSREKKESFPLTVTSAQKNPTAFYLCASSTQQGADTQYFGPGTRLTVL.